The rows below give T cell receptor beta chains drawn from one sample of a study of T cell responses to AZD1222 COVID-19 vaccine. Assay: immunoSEQ multiplex PCR; the TCRdb copy retains only in-frame clones and omits some. Of about 120,000 clones listed, around 87% were seen once; the top ten hold more than 9%. This specimen was peripheral blood, taken on day 0 of AZD1222 vaccination. All receptors derive from an adult in good health. Each CDR3 is given with its conserved first and last residue. The D gene is left open where the match is weak. The size entry is marked missing in some rows and otherwise reads once, few, many or a size class.

d_gene,v_gene,abundance,j_gene,CDR3aa,CDR3nt
TRBD2,TRBV5-1,-,TRBJ2-7,CASSFSGGHYEQYF,TGCGCCAGCAGCTTTAGCGGGGGGCACTACGAGCAGTACTTC
TRBD1,TRBV28,-,TRBJ1-1,CASSTPGQGWTEAFF,TGTGCCAGCAGTACCCCCGGACAGGGCTGGACTGAAGCTTTCTTT
TRBD1,TRBV6-2/TRBV6-3,once,TRBJ1-4,CASSRIQGATNEKLFF,TGTGCCAGCAGCCGAATACAGGGGGCAACTAATGAAAAACTGTTTTTT
TRBD1,TRBV19,-,TRBJ2-3,CASSRRTGDTQYF,TGTGCCAGTAGCAGGCGGACAGGGGATACGCAGTATTTT
-,TRBV2,-,TRBJ1-1,CASSPSYSEAFF,TGTGCCAGCAGTCCCAGTTATTCTGAAGCTTTCTTT
TRBD1,TRBV10-3,-,TRBJ2-2,CAISDPGQGRTGELFF,TGTGCCATCAGTGACCCCGGACAGGGGCGGACCGGGGAGCTGTTTTTT
-,TRBV19,-,TRBJ2-6,CASSIFPLSGANVLTF,TGTGCCAGTAGTATTTTTCCTCTATCTGGGGCCAACGTCCTGACTTTC
-,TRBV19,-,TRBJ1-2,CASMQGPHYTF,TGTGCCAGTATGCAGGGCCCTCATTACACCTTC
TRBD2,TRBV19,-,TRBJ2-5,CASSSWTSKQETQYF,TGTGCCAGTAGTTCCTGGACTAGCAAACAAGAGACCCAGTACTTC
-,TRBV29-1,-,TRBJ2-2,CSVYWDWTGELFF,TGCAGCGTTTACTGGGACTGGACCGGGGAGCTGTTTTTT
TRBD2,TRBV11-2,-,TRBJ2-7,CASSLSGGLYEQYF,TGTGCCAGCAGCTTAAGCGGGGGACTCTACGAGCAGTACTTC
-,TRBV7-9,-,TRBJ2-7,CASSLTGGREQYF,TGTGCCAGCAGCTTAACGGGGGGCAGAGAGCAGTACTTC
TRBD2,TRBV7-2,once,TRBJ2-3,CASSPGLAEITDTQYF,TGTGCCAGCAGCCCCGGACTAGCGGAGATCACAGATACGCAGTATTTT
-,TRBV7-2,-,TRBJ2-5,CASSQRAEETQYF,TGTGCCAGCAGCCAAAGGGCGGAGGAGACCCAGTACTTC
TRBD1,TRBV6-5,-,TRBJ2-5,CASSRPGQGKETQYF,TGTGCCAGCAGCCGCCCGGGACAGGGGAAAGAGACCCAGTACTTC
-,TRBV9,-,TRBJ2-1,CASSTRGPMSNEQFF,TGTGCCAGCAGCACGAGGGGCCCGATGAGCAATGAGCAGTTCTTC
-,TRBV2,once,TRBJ2-7,CASSADVSYEQYF,TGTGCCAGCAGTGCTGATGTCTCCTACGAGCAGTACTTC
TRBD2,TRBV2,-,TRBJ2-7,CASNRAGVGQYF,TGTGCCAGCAATCGGGCGGGGGTCGGGCAGTACTTC
TRBD1,TRBV7-9,-,TRBJ2-4,CASSPGQAQDIQYF,TGTGCCAGCAGCCCGGGACAGGCCCAGGACATTCAGTACTTC
-,TRBV19,-,TRBJ2-1,CASKTNEGGTNEQFF,TGTGCCAGTAAGACTAATGAGGGGGGGACAAATGAGCAGTTCTTC
TRBD1,TRBV19,once,TRBJ1-1,CASSTGTAYTEAFF,TGTGCCAGTAGTACTGGGACAGCTTACACTGAAGCTTTCTTT
TRBD1,TRBV12-3/TRBV12-4,-,TRBJ2-7,CASSQGQLYEQYF,TGTGCCAGCAGCCAGGGACAGCTCTACGAGCAGTACTTC
-,TRBV18,-,TRBJ1-1,CASSPPVGGNTEAFF,TGTGCCAGCTCACCACCGGTGGGGGGGAACACTGAAGCTTTCTTT
-,TRBV7-8,-,TRBJ2-7,CASSLERAKLQEQYF,TGTGCCAGCAGCTTAGAAAGGGCGAAGCTTCAGGAGCAGTACTTC